This T cell receptor beta chain was profiled in a study of patients and donors after allogeneic stem cell transplantation. Each CDR3 protein gets one entry after TCRdb re-called the RT-PCR reads with MiXCR. The table records approximately 140,000 distinct CDR3 sequences, approximately 37% of them present only once. The CDR3 is 16 residues long. Germline V gene data show CDR1 as LGHNA and CDR2 as YSLEER. The V and J ends lost 1 base and 1 base, in that order; junction bases with no gene match: 4. The sequence was obtained from a human donor who was either an allogeneic HSCT recipient or a stem cell or donor lymphocyte infusion donor (not recorded which). It is not recorded whose cells these are; they may come from a transplant donor. Sequencing input: blood, either unsorted or a sorted T cell fraction (not recorded which). V usage is TRBV4-3 and J usage is TRBJ2-1; 7 nucleotides align to TRBD2. The CDR3 sequence: CASSQGRGGSYNEQFF. The CDR3 bases are TGCGCCAGCAGCCAAGGAAGGGGAGGGTCCTACAATGAGCAGTTCTTC.